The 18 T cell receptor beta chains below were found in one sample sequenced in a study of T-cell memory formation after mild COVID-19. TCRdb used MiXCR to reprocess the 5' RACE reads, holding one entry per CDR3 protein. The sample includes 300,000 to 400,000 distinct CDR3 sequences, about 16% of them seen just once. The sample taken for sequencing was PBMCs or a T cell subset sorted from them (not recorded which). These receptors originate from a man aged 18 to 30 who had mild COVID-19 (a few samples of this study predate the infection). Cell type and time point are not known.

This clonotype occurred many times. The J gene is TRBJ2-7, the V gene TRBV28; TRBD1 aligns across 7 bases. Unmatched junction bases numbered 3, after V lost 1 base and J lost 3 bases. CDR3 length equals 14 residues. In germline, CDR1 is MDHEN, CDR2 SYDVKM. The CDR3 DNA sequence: TGTGCCAGCAGTTTATTCGGGACAGACTACGAGCAGTACGTC. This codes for CASSLFGTDYEQYV.

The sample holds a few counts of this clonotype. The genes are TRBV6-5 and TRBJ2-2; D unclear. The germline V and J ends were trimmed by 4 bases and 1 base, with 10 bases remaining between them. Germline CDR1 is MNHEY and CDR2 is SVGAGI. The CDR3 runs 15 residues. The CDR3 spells CASSFSFLNTGELFF. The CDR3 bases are TGTGCCAGCAGTTTTTCGTTTTTGAACACCGGGGAGCTGTTTTTT.

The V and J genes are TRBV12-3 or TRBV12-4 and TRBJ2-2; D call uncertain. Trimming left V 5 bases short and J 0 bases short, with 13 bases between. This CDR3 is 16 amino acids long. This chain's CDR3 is CASSPSPRTNTGELFF. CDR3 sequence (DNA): TGTGCCAGCAGTCCCTCCCCCCGGACGAACACCGGGGAGCTGTTTTTT.

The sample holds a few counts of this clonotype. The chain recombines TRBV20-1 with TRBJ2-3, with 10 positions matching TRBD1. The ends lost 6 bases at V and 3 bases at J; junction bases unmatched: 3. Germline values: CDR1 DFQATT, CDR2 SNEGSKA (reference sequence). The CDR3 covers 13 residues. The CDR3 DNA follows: TGCAGTGCCCGGGGACAGGGGACAGATACGCAGTATTTT. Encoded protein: CSARGQGTDTQYF.

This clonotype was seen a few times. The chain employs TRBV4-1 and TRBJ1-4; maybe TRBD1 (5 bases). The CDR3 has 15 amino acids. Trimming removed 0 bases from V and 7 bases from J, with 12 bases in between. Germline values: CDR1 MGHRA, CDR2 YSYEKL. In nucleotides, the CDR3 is TGCGCCAGCAGCCAAGATCGAGGGGACGTTGAAAAACTGTTTTTT. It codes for CASSQDRGDVEKLFF.

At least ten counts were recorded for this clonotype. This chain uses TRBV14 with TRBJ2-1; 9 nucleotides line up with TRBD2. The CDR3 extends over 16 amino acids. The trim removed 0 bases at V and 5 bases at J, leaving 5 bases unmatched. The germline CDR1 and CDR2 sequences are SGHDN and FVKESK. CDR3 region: CASSQDRLAGNNEQFF. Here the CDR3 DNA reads TGTGCCAGCAGCCAAGATCGGCTAGCGGGGAACAATGAGCAGTTCTTC.

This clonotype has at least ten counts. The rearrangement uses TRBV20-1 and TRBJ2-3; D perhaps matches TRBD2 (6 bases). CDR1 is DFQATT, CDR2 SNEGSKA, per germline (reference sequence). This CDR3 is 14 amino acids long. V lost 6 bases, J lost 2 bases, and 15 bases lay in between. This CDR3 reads CSARAGSSTDTQYF. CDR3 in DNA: TGCAGTGCCAGGGCGGGGTCCTCCACAGATACGCAGTATTTT.

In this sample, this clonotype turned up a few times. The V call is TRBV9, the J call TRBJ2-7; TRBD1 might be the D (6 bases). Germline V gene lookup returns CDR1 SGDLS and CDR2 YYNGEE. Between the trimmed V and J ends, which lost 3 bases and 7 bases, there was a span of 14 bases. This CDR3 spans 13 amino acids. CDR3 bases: TGTGCCAGCAGCGCCCGACAGGATAGGGAGCAGTACTTC. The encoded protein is CASSARQDREQYF.

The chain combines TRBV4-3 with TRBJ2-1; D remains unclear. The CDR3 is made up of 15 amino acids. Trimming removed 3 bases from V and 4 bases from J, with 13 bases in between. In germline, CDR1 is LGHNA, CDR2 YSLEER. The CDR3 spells CASSQETEFYNEQFF. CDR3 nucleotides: TGCGCCAGCAGCCAGGAGACGGAATTTTACAATGAGCAGTTCTTC.

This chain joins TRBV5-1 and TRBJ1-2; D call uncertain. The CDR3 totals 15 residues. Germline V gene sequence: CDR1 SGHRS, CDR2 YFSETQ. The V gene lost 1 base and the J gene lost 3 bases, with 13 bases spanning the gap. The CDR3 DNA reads TGCGCCAGCAGCTTGTCTGTGGGCGGCGACTATGGCTACACCTTC. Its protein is CASSLSVGGDYGYTF.

CDR3 sequence: CASSHPGGGAGTQYF. The CDR3 DNA reads as TGCGCCAGCAGCCACCCGGGGGGCGGGGCCGGGACCCAGTACTTC. V is TRBV4-1 and J is TRBJ2-5; TRBD2 is a possible D gene (7 bases). The CDR3 has 15 amino acids. Germline loops: CDR1 MGHRA, CDR2 YSYEKL. Deletions cut 3 bases from V and 7 bases from J, with 18 bases between.

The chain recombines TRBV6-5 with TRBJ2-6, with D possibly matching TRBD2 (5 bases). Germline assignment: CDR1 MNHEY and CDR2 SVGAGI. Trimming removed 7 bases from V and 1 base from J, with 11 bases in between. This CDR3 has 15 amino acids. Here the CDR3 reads CASKLTGSGANVLTF. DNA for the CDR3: TGTGCCAGCAAGCTTACGGGATCTGGGGCCAACGTCCTGACTTTC.

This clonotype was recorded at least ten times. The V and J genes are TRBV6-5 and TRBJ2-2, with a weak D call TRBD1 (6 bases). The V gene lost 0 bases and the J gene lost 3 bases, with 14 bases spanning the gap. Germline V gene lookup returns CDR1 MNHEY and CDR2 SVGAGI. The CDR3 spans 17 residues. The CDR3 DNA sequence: TGTGCCAGCAGTTACTCCCCCAGGGGTGCGGACACCGGGGAGCTGTTTTTT. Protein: CASSYSPRGADTGELFF.

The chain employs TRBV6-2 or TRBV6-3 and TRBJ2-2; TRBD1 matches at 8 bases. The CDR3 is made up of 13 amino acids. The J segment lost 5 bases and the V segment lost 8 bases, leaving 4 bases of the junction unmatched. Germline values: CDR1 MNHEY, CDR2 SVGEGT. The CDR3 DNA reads TGTGCCAGCGGCAGGGGGCTGACCGGGGAGCTGTTTTTT. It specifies CASGRGLTGELFF.

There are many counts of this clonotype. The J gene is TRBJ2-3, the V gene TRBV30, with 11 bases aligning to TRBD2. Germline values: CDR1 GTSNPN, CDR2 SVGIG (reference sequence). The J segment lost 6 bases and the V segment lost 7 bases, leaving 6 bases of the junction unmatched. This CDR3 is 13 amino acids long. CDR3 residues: CAFSLAGADTQYF. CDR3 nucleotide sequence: TGTGCCTTTTCACTAGCGGGGGCGGATACGCAGTATTTT.

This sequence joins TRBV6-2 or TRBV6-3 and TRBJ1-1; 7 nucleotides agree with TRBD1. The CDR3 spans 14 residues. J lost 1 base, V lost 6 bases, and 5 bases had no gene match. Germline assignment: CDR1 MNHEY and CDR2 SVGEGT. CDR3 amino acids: CASSPDRRNTEAFF. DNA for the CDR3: TGTGCCAGCAGCCCGGACAGGAGGAACACTGAAGCTTTCTTT.

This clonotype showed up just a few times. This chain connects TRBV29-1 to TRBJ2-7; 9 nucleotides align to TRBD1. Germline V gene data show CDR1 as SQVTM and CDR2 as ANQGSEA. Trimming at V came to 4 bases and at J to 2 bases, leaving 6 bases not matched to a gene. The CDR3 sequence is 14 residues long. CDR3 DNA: TGCAGCGTTGGCGGGACAGGGAATACCTACGAGCAGTACTTC. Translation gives CSVGGTGNTYEQYF.

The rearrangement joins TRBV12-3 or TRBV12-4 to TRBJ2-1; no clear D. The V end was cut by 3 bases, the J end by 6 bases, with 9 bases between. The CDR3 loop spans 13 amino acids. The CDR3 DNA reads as TGTGCCAGCAGTTTTTTGCCAGTCAATGAGCAGTTCTTC. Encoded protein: CASSFLPVNEQFF.